The clone carrying this TCR beta chain was recorded at least ten times. The target antigen is unknown. These data come from a study of CD8 T cells in ankylosing spondylitis. Study-level results: Disease-linked clones were reportedly significantly enriched in matched ankylosing spondylitis synovial fluid. Roughly eight highly homologous variants made up a TCR beta motif that seemed to typify ankylosing spondylitis blood. Some motif variants were previously reported in reactive arthritis synovial fluid and blood.

Trimming cost V 5 bases and J 4 bases; bases outside gene matches: 12. CDR1 is SEHNR, CDR2 FQNEAQ, per germline (reference sequence). CDR3 length: 16 amino acids. TCRdb re-derived calls from the 5' RACE reads in MiXCR, one entry per CDR3 protein. The table has around 490,000 distinct CDR3 sequences, roughly 5% seen once. This TCR was recovered from a male donor with ankylosing spondylitis. This sequence joins TRBV7-9 and TRBJ1-1; 8 bases line up with TRBD1. Sequencing was carried out using blood, either unsorted or a sorted T cell fraction (not recorded which). This CDR3 is CASSPSLSGGGTEAFF. The CDR3 nucleotides read TGTGCCAGCAGCCCATCTTTGTCAGGGGGCGGCACTGAAGCTTTCTTT.